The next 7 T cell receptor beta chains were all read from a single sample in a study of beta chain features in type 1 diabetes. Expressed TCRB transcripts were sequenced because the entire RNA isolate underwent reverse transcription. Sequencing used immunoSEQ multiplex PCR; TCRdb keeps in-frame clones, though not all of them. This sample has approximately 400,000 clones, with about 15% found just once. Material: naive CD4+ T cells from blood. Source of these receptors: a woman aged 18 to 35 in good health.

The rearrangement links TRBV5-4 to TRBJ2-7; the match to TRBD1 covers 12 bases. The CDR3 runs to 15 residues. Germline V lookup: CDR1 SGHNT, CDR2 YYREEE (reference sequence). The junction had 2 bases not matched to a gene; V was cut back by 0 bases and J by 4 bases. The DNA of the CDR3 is TGTGCCAGCAGCTTGGGGGACAGGGGGCCGTACGAGCAGTACTTC. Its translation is CASSLGDRGPYEQYF. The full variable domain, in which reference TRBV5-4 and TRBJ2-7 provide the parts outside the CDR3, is ETGVTQSPTHLIKTRGQQVTLRCSSQSGHNTVSWYQQALGQGPQFIFQYYREEENGRGNFPPRFSGLQFPNYSSELNVNALELDDSALYLCASSLGDRGPYEQYFGPGTRLTVT.

CDR3 DNA: TGTGCCAGCAGCATAAACAATCAGCCCCAGCATTTT. Translation: CASSINNQPQHF. The chain joins TRBV7-2 to TRBJ1-5; D call uncertain. CDR3 length: 12 amino acids. The V gene lost 5 bases and the J gene lost 3 bases, with 5 bases spanning the gap. The germline V gene encodes CDR1 SGHTA and CDR2 FQGNSA.

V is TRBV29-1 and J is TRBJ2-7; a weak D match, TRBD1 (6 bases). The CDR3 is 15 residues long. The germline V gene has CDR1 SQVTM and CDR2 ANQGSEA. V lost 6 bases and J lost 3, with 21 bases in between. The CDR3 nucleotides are TGCAGCGTGCGGAAGACCCTGACAGGAGACTACGAGCAGTACTTC. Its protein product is CSVRKTLTGDYEQYF.

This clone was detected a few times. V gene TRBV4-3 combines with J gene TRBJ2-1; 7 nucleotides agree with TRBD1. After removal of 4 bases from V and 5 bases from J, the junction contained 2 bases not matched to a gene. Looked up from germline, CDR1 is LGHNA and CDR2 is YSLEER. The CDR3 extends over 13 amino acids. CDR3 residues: CASSLGTDNEQFF. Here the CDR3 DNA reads TGCGCCAGCAGCCTAGGGACAGACAATGAGCAGTTCTTC.

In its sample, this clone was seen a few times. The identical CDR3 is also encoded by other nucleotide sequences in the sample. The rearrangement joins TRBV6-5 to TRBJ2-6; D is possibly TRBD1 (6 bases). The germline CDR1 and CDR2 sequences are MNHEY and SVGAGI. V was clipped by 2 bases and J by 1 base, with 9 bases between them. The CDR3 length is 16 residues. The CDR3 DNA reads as TGTGCCAGCAGTTACACTGGGACATCTGGGGCCAACGTCCTGACTTTC. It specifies CASSYTGTSGANVLTF.

The CDR3 DNA reads as TGCAGCGTCCCTTTAGCGGGAGGGGGACACAATGAGCAGTTCTTC. Protein: CSVPLAGGGHNEQFF. The J gene is TRBJ2-1, the V gene TRBV29-1; 11 bases map to TRBD2. Per germline, CDR1 SQVTM and CDR2 ANQGSEA. V shed 6 bases and J 5 bases; nucleotides not matched to a gene: 9. The CDR3 covers 15 residues.

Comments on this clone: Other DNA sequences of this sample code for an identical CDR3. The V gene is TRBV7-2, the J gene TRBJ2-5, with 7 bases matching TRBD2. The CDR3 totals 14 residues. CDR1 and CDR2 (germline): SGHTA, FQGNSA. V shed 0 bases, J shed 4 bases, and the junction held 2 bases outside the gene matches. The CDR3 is CASSLAGGRETQYF. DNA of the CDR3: TGTGCCAGCAGCTTAGCGGGAGGGCGAGAGACCCAGTACTTC.